These T cell receptor beta chains were read from a single sample in a study of patients and donors after allogeneic stem cell transplantation. TCRdb re-called the RT-PCR reads through MiXCR, storing one row per CDR3 protein. Among about 960,000 distinct CDR3 sequences listed, more than 15% were seen once. Specimen: blood, either unsorted or a sorted T cell fraction (not recorded which). These TCRs come from a human donor who was either an allogeneic HSCT recipient or a stem cell or donor lymphocyte infusion donor (not recorded which). It is not recorded whose cells these are; they may come from a transplant donor. Each CDR3 is given with its conserved first and last residue. D genes are given only for firm matches. Clone size is not always given. Where it is, it says once, few, many or a class for expanded clones.

abundance	v_gene	d_gene	j_gene	CDR3nt	CDR3aa
few	TRBV5-1	TRBD2	TRBJ2-7	TGCGCCAGCACCCCTAGCGGGGGGCCTTACGAGCAGTACTTC	CASTPSGGPYEQYF
.	TRBV7-9	.	TRBJ2-1	TGTGCCAGCAGCCCCCGTTTGGGGTATGAGCAGTTCTTC	CASSPRLGYEQFF
few	TRBV7-9	TRBD1	TRBJ2-1	TGTGCCAGCAGCCCAAAGGGGACAGGTCACAATGAGCAGTTCTTC	CASSPKGTGHNEQFF
.	TRBV5-1	TRBD1	TRBJ1-1	TGCGCCAGCAGCGAAGCCTACAGGGGAAAGAAGACTGAAGCTTTCTTT	CASSEAYRGKKTEAFF
.	TRBV4-3	.	TRBJ1-2	TGCGCCAGCAGCCAGGGTAGTAGGGCAGCGAATGGCTACACCTTC	CASSQGSRAANGYTF
.	TRBV7-9	.	TRBJ1-1	TGTGCCAGCTCCCGACAGGAAGGCCGGACGGCTTTCTTT	CASSRQEGRTAFF
few	TRBV5-1	TRBD1	TRBJ2-1	TGCGCCAGCAGCCAATACAGGGGGGAAGGTGAGCAGTTCTTC	CASSQYRGEGEQFF
few	TRBV6-5	.	TRBJ2-6	TGTGCCAGCAGTTATGCGAACTCTGGGGCCAACGTCCTGACTTTC	CASSYANSGANVLTF
many	TRBV6-2/TRBV6-3	TRBD1	TRBJ2-5	TGTGCCAGCAGTTACCTAATACAGGGGACCCAAGAGACCCAGTACTTC	CASSYLIQGTQETQYF
few	TRBV28	.	TRBJ2-3	TGTGCCAGCAGTTTCGTGTCCGCCGTCACAGATACGCAGTATTTT	CASSFVSAVTDTQYF
.	TRBV20-1	TRBD1	TRBJ2-5	TGCAGTGCGGAGACAGGGAAAGAGACCCAGTACTTC	CSAETGKETQYF
many	TRBV9	.	TRBJ2-3	TGTGCCAGCGGTCCTGATACGCAGTATTTT	CASGPDTQYF
.	TRBV12-3/TRBV12-4	TRBD2	TRBJ2-7	TGTGCCAGCAGTGGGGCGGGAGGGCAAAGGAACGAGCAGTACTTC	CASSGAGGQRNEQYF
.	TRBV7-3	.	TRBJ1-1	TGTGCCAGCAGCTTAAATGGTAGGAGCACTGAAGCTTTCTTT	CASSLNGRSTEAFF
.	TRBV6-1	TRBD1	TRBJ1-1	TGTGCCAGCAGGGGCTGGACAGGGAACACTGAAGCTTTCTTT	CASRGWTGNTEAFF
.	TRBV11-2	TRBD1	TRBJ2-1	TGTGCCAGCAGCCCCGACAGGGTTGTCGGTGAGCAGTTCTTC	CASSPDRVVGEQFF
.	TRBV10-3	.	TRBJ2-5	TGTGCCATCAGTGACCCTTCATCGGGCCCCCAAGAGACCCAGTACTTC	CAISDPSSGPQETQYF
.	TRBV20-1	TRBD1	TRBJ2-7	TGCAGTGCTAGAGAATTAGGGACAGGGAACCACGAGCAGTACTTC	CSARELGTGNHEQYF
once	TRBV15	.	TRBJ1-2	TGTGCCACCAGCAGAGATCTGGGAAACTATGGCTACACCTTC	CATSRDLGNYGYTF
.	TRBV7-9	.	TRBJ2-3	TGTGCCAGCAGCGTCGGGACATACACAGATACGCAGTATTTT	CASSVGTYTDTQYF